The entry that follows covers one TCR beta chain sequence. Antigen unknown. This specimen comes from a study of graft-versus-host responses after intestinal transplantation. Regarding the study as a whole: Early HvG declines after transplant were associated with peak circulating GvH clone levels.

Generated by immunoSEQ multiplex PCR, the TCRdb table keeps only in-frame clones and is missing some. The data hold over 100,000 clones, with 90% to 95% observed a single time. Germline values: CDR1 SGHVS, CDR2 FNYEAQ. The V segment lost 3 bases and the J segment 4 bases; nucleotides outside the gene matches: 4. This CDR3 is 16 amino acids long. This chain connects TRBV7-6 to TRBJ2-1, with 12 bases matching TRBD2. Source: unstimulated CD8+ T cells sorted from spleen or lymph node cells, taken before transplant. The sequence came from a human donor who was the organ donor for an intestinal transplant. CDR3 coding DNA: TGTGCCAGCAGCTTCTCCCTAGCGGGAGGGTACAATGAGCAGTTCTTC. Protein sequence: CASSFSLAGGYNEQFF. The full variable domain, in which reference TRBV7-6 and TRBJ2-1 provide the parts outside the CDR3, is GAGVSQSPRYKVTKRGQDVALRCDPISGHVSLYWYRQALGQGPEFLTYFNYEAQQDKSGLPNDRFSAERPEGSISTLTIQRTEQRDSAMYRCASSFSLAGGYNEQFFGPGTRLTVL.